These T cell receptor beta chains were read from a single sample in a study of regulatory T cells in long-lasting Graves disease. TCRdb re-called the multiplex PCR reads through MiXCR, storing one row per CDR3 protein. The sample contains some 460,000 distinct CDR3 sequences, 15% to 20% of which appear only once. The same data also went into a second study, on T cells in Graves' hyperthyroidism and ophthalmopathy.

The source was peripheral blood mononuclear cells (PBMCs), collected at new diagnosis, from a patient treated with antithyroid drugs. These TCRs come from a man aged 40-49 years with Graves disease. Both conserved end residues are part of each CDR3. The D gene is left open where the match is weak. Not every row has a clone size; where given, it reads once, few, many or a size class.

D gene: TRBD1; V gene: TRBV27; J gene: TRBJ2-1; clone size: few; CDR3 protein: CASTAQGALPFF; CDR3 DNA: TGTGCCAGCACCGCACAGGGGGCTTTACCGTTCTTC
D gene: TRBD2; V gene: TRBV7-9; J gene: TRBJ2-1; clone size: NA; CDR3 protein: CASSSTRDSGNYNEQFF; CDR3 DNA: TGTGCCAGCAGTTCTACCAGGGATAGCGGGAACTACAATGAGCAGTTCTTC
D gene: TRBD2; V gene: TRBV20-1; J gene: TRBJ2-1; clone size: many; CDR3 protein: CSAEREPAQNNEQFF; CDR3 DNA: TGCAGTGCTGAGCGGGAGCCCGCTCAGAACAATGAGCAGTTCTTC
D gene: NA; V gene: TRBV9; J gene: TRBJ2-5; clone size: NA; CDR3 protein: CASSVGTEETQYF; CDR3 DNA: TGTGCCAGCAGCGTAGGGACAGAAGAGACCCAGTACTTC
D gene: NA; V gene: TRBV28; J gene: TRBJ2-2; clone size: few; CDR3 protein: CASSWRRPNTGELFF; CDR3 DNA: TGTGCCAGCAGTTGGAGGCGGCCGAACACCGGGGAGCTGTTTTTT
D gene: NA; V gene: TRBV7-9; J gene: TRBJ2-7; clone size: NA; CDR3 protein: CASSPTFSGYEQYF; CDR3 DNA: TGTGCCAGCAGCCCCACCTTCTCAGGCTACGAGCAGTACTTC
D gene: NA; V gene: TRBV5-1; J gene: TRBJ2-4; clone size: NA; CDR3 protein: CASSLHRNAGNIQYF; CDR3 DNA: TGCGCCAGCAGCTTACATCGGAACGCGGGTAACATTCAGTACTTC
D gene: TRBD2; V gene: TRBV9; J gene: TRBJ2-7; clone size: NA; CDR3 protein: CASSVGLAGPLGEQYF; CDR3 DNA: TGTGCCAGCAGCGTAGGGCTAGCGGGACCTTTGGGGGAGCAGTACTTC
D gene: NA; V gene: TRBV2; J gene: TRBJ1-1; clone size: many; CDR3 protein: CASSVRTGNTEAFF; CDR3 DNA: TGTGCCAGCAGTGTTAGGACGGGGAACACTGAAGCTTTCTTT
D gene: TRBD2; V gene: TRBV5-1; J gene: TRBJ2-1; clone size: NA; CDR3 protein: CASSRNIAGGDNEQFF; CDR3 DNA: TGCGCCAGCAGCCGCAATATAGCGGGAGGGGACAATGAGCAGTTCTTC
D gene: TRBD1; V gene: TRBV2; J gene: TRBJ1-5; clone size: many; CDR3 protein: CASSGQGSSNQPQHF; CDR3 DNA: TGTGCCAGCAGTGGACAGGGATCGAGCAATCAGCCCCAGCATTTT
D gene: TRBD2; V gene: TRBV20-1; J gene: TRBJ2-1; clone size: many; CDR3 protein: CSARDFRLAGLSEQFF; CDR3 DNA: TGCAGTGCTAGAGATTTTCGGCTAGCGGGATTAAGTGAGCAGTTCTTC
D gene: NA; V gene: TRBV7-9; J gene: TRBJ1-1; clone size: few; CDR3 protein: CASSSDGMITEAFF; CDR3 DNA: TGTGCCAGCAGCTCGGACGGGATGATTACTGAAGCTTTCTTT
D gene: TRBD2; V gene: TRBV20-1; J gene: TRBJ2-7; clone size: NA; CDR3 protein: CSAKGLDIGYEQYF; CDR3 DNA: TGCAGTGCTAAGGGACTAGATATAGGCTACGAGCAGTACTTC
D gene: NA; V gene: TRBV25-1; J gene: TRBJ2-3; clone size: NA; CDR3 protein: CASSEFRDTDTQYF; CDR3 DNA: TGTGCCAGCAGTGAATTCAGGGATACAGATACGCAGTATTTT
D gene: NA; V gene: TRBV27; J gene: TRBJ1-5; clone size: NA; CDR3 protein: CASKAGNQPQHF; CDR3 DNA: TGTGCCAGCAAAGCGGGCAATCAGCCCCAGCATTTT
D gene: TRBD1; V gene: TRBV29-1; J gene: TRBJ2-5; clone size: NA; CDR3 protein: CSVEGIGQGSF; CDR3 DNA: TGCAGCGTTGAGGGGATTGGACAGGGCAGCTTC
D gene: NA; V gene: TRBV28; J gene: TRBJ2-7; clone size: many; CDR3 protein: CASSLRGLEQYF; CDR3 DNA: TGTGCCAGCAGCTTACGGGGCCTGGAGCAGTACTTC
D gene: NA; V gene: TRBV5-1; J gene: TRBJ1-2; clone size: many; CDR3 protein: CASSSDGNYGYTF; CDR3 DNA: TGCGCCAGCAGCTCCGACGGGAACTATGGCTACACCTTC
D gene: NA; V gene: TRBV20-1; J gene: TRBJ2-3; clone size: NA; CDR3 protein: CSARWGSSTDTQYF; CDR3 DNA: TGCAGTGCTAGGTGGGGATCTAGCACAGATACGCAGTATTTT
D gene: NA; V gene: TRBV30; J gene: TRBJ2-5; clone size: many; CDR3 protein: CAWSPGTAGKTQYF; CDR3 DNA: TGTGCCTGGTCCCCAGGGACCGCGGGGAAGACCCAGTACTTC
D gene: TRBD2; V gene: TRBV7-9; J gene: TRBJ2-3; clone size: many; CDR3 protein: CASSGGTSATDTQYF; CDR3 DNA: TGTGCCAGCAGCGGGGGGACTAGCGCCACAGATACGCAGTATTTT